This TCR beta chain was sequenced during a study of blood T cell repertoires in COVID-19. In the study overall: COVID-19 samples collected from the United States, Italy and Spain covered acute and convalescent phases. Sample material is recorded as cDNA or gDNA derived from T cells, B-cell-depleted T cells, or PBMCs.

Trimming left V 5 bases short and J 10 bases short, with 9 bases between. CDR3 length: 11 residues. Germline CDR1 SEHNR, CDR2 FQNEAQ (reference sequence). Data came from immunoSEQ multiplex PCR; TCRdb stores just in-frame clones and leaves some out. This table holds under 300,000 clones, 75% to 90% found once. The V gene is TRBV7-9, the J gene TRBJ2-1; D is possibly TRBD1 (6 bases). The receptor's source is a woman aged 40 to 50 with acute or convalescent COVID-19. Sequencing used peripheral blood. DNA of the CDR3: TGTGCCAGCAGCCCCGGGACAGAGCAGTTCTTC. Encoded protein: CASSPGTEQFF.